These T cell receptor beta chains were read from a single sample in a study of beta chain features in type 1 diabetes. Method: immunoSEQ multiplex PCR; TCRdb's copy keeps in-frame clones and lacks some. The table records more than 150,000 clones, 13% of them present only once. Material: central memory CD4+ T cells from blood. Receptors were obtained from a woman aged 18-29 years in good health. The CDR3 runs from the conserved cysteine through the conserved F or W. The D gene is left open where the match is weak. Clone size is stated in some rows and not others, as once, few, many or a class when expanded.

V gene	J gene	clone size	D gene	CDR3 protein	CDR3 DNA
TRBV7-6	TRBJ2-3	-	-	CASSPRAASARTDTQYF	TGTGCCAGCAGCCCCCGGGCGGCTAGCGCTCGCACAGATACGCAGTATTTT
TRBV6-1	TRBJ1-5	-	-	CASRHFNQPQHF	TGTGCCAGCAGACATTTCAATCAGCCCCAGCATTTT
TRBV7-8	TRBJ1-2	-	TRBD1	CASSQGQDYGYTF	TGTGCCAGCAGCCAAGGACAGGACTATGGCTACACCTTC
TRBV30	TRBJ1-5	-	TRBD1	CACRQGDRGGNQPQHF	TGTGCCTGTCGACAGGGGGACCGGGGGGGCAATCAGCCCCAGCATTTT
TRBV28	TRBJ2-1	-	TRBD1	CASSLGTGAVF	TGTGCCAGCAGTTTGGGGACAGGGGCAGTCTTC
TRBV5-4	TRBJ2-1	few	-	CASSLNSQANNEQFF	TGTGCCAGCAGCTTGAACAGCCAGGCTAACAATGAGCAGTTCTTC
TRBV29-1	TRBJ2-1	-	TRBD2	CSVDHLGLADYNEQFF	TGCAGCGTTGATCACCTTGGACTAGCGGACTACAATGAGCAGTTCTTC
TRBV25-1	TRBJ2-7	-	-	CAVPRRQRVPYEQYF	TGTGCCGTCCCTCGTCGGCAGAGGGTCCCCTACGAGCAGTACTTC
TRBV7-6	TRBJ1-1	few	-	CASRQQENTEAFF	TGTGCCAGCAGACAACAGGAGAACACTGAAGCTTTCTTT
TRBV7-8	TRBJ2-7	-	-	CASSLGSRGEQYF	TGTGCCAGCAGCTTAGGGAGTCGGGGCGAGCAGTACTTC
TRBV5-1	TRBJ1-1	few	-	CASSFGGYTEAFF	TGCGCCAGCAGCTTCGGCGGGTACACTGAAGCTTTCTTT
TRBV9	TRBJ2-1	few	TRBD2	CASSHADSGSSYNEQFF	TGTGCCAGCAGCCATGCTGATAGCGGGAGCTCCTACAATGAGCAGTTCTTC
TRBV18	TRBJ1-5	-	-	CASSRETGNQPQHF	TGTGCCAGCTCACGAGAGACAGGTAATCAGCCCCAGCATTTT
TRBV6-5	TRBJ2-3	few	TRBD2	CASRAGLTDTQYF	TGTGCCAGCCGAGCGGGACTCACAGATACGCAGTATTTT
TRBV29-1	TRBJ1-2	few	TRBD1	CSVKDWDSRNYGYTF	TGCAGCGTCAAAGACTGGGACAGCAGGAACTATGGCTACACCTTC
TRBV6-5	TRBJ2-1	-	-	CASSLVRVGEQFF	TGTGCCAGCAGCCTCGTGCGAGTTGGTGAGCAGTTCTTC
TRBV29-1	TRBJ2-7	few	TRBD1	CSVGPGGTYEQYF	TGCAGCGTTGGGCCAGGGGGTACCTACGAGCAGTACTTC
TRBV5-1	TRBJ1-1	-	-	CASSLEQGGTEAFF	TGCGCCAGCAGCTTGGAACAGGGAGGGACTGAAGCTTTCTTT
TRBV28	TRBJ2-7	medium-sized	-	CASSPNRGTLTEQYF	TGTGCCAGCAGTCCTAATAGGGGGACGCTGACCGAGCAGTACTTC
TRBV25-1	TRBJ2-1	-	-	CASSAHRVNNEQFF	TGTGCCAGCAGTGCCCATAGAGTGAACAATGAGCAGTTCTTC
TRBV11-2	TRBJ2-1	-	TRBD2	CASSLTRAGIGNEQFF	TGTGCCAGCAGCTTAACCCGAGCGGGAATAGGCAATGAGCAGTTCTTC
TRBV11-2	TRBJ2-5	few	-	CASSLGLEETQYF	TGTGCCAGCAGCTTAGGGCTAGAGGAGACCCAGTACTTC
TRBV7-9	TRBJ2-1	-	TRBD1	CASSLTGIEQFF	TGTGCCAGCAGCCTGACAGGGATTGAGCAGTTCTTC